One and the same sample provided the 16 T cell receptor beta chains below, sequenced in a study of cytomegalovirus exposure and HLA in healthy donors. With 60 Vbeta and 13 Jbeta primers, the PCR was carried out. Sequenced by immunoSEQ multiplex PCR; TCRdb stores in-frame clones only, minus some. The sample lists about 97,000 clones, roughly two thirds occurring once. Sequencing was carried out using PBMCs. Receptor source: a man aged 35 to 55 in good health and CMV-seronegative.

The V and J genes are TRBV4-1 and TRBJ2-7; TRBD2 matches 9 bases. With 0 bases clipped from V and 6 bases from J, the junction kept 3 bases outside the gene matches. Germline CDR1 reads MGHRA; CDR2 reads YSYEKL. This CDR3 comprises 14 residues. The CDR3 region has the DNA TGCGCCAGCAGCCAAGAAGCTAGCGGGATCGAGCAGTACTTC. Translated: CASSQEASGIEQYF.

The chain uses TRBV4-1 and TRBJ1-2; D is uncertain. The V gene's germline CDR1 is MGHRA and CDR2 YSYEKL. The CDR3 sequence is 12 residues long. V was shortened by 1 base and J by 7 bases, with 7 bases between the two germline ends. CDR3 loop: CASSQGRGGYTF. In DNA, the CDR3 is TGCGCCAGCAGCCAAGGGCGGGGTGGCTACACCTTC.

The CDR3 DNA reads as TGTGCCAGCAGTGGGGTGGGGGCTGGGCTGAATACGCAGTATTTT. Encoded protein: CASSGVGAGLNTQYF. This chain links TRBV6-1 with TRBJ2-3; D might be TRBD1 (6 bases). The CDR3 has 15 amino acids. In germline, CDR1 is MNHNS, CDR2 SASEGT. V was trimmed by 4 bases and J by 7 bases, leaving 18 bases between them.

V and J are TRBV5-5 and TRBJ1-5; possible D gene TRBD1, 5 bases. The CDR3 is 16 amino acids. Germline assignment: CDR1 SGHKS and CDR2 YYEKEE (reference sequence). V lost 0 bases, J lost 9 bases, and 19 bases lay in between. The CDR3 reads CASSLVWTPGSRPQHF. Written as DNA, the CDR3 is TGTGCCAGCAGCTTGGTTTGGACACCAGGTTCTCGGCCCCAGCATTTT.

The chain is built from TRBV7-9 and TRBJ1-2, with 9 bases matching TRBD1. J gave up 6 bases and V 1 base, and 6 bases lay outside the gene matches. Germline values: CDR1 SEHNR, CDR2 FQNEAQ (reference sequence). The CDR3 extends over 15 amino acids. The CDR3 here is CASSLETGGDHGYTF. For the CDR3, the DNA is TGTGCCAGCAGCTTAGAAACAGGGGGCGACCATGGCTACACCTTC.

About this clone: The same CDR3 also results from other DNA sequences found in this sample. The V gene is TRBV5-6, the J gene TRBJ2-7; tentatively, D is TRBD1 (5 bases). CDR3 length: 13 residues. CDR1 and CDR2 from the germline V gene are SGHDT and YYEEEE. Trimming removed 0 bases at V and 4 bases at J, with 8 bases between. The DNA of the CDR3 is TGTGCCAGCAGCTTGGTAAGGGGATACGAGCAGTACTTC. Amino acids: CASSLVRGYEQYF. Filled out from reference TRBV5-6 and TRBJ2-7, the complete variable domain reads DAGVTQSPTHLIKTRGQQVTLRCSPKSGHDTVSWYQQALGQGPQFIFQYYEEEERQRGNFPDRFSGHQFPNYSSELNVNALLLGDSALYLCASSLVRGYEQYFGPGTRLTVT.

The V and J genes are TRBV5-1 and TRBJ2-3; 8 bases are shared with TRBD1. CDR3 size: 16 residues. CDR1 is SGHRS, CDR2 YFSETQ, per germline. The trim removed 4 bases at V and 0 bases at J, leaving 7 bases unmatched. CDR3 amino acids: CASSVRTGFSTDTQYF. CDR3 bases: TGCGCCAGCAGCGTACGGACAGGGTTCAGCACAGATACGCAGTATTTT.

This clone turned up a few times. The V call is TRBV19, the J call TRBJ2-1; 8 bases are shared with TRBD1. The germline CDR1 and CDR2 sequences are LNHDA and SQIVND (reference sequence). V gave up 4 bases and J gave up 6 bases; unmatched junction bases: 2. The CDR3 runs to 13 residues. The CDR3 DNA sequence: TGTGCCAGTAGTACCGGACAGGGCAATGAGCAGTTCTTC. Protein product: CASSTGQGNEQFF.

In this sample, this clone turned up a few times. V gene TRBV4-3 combines with J gene TRBJ2-1; 11 positions agree with TRBD1. The CDR3 sequence is 18 residues long. The germline gives CDR1 LGHNA, CDR2 YSLEER. V lost 4 bases, J lost 7 bases, and 15 bases stayed unmatched. The CDR3 spells CASSPFQWGTGGENEQFF. The CDR3 nucleotides read TGCGCCAGCAGCCCTTTCCAATGGGGGACAGGGGGAGAGAATGAGCAGTTCTTC.

This chain links TRBV2 with TRBJ2-7, with TRBD1 as a possible D gene (6 bases). V shed 7 bases and J shed 5 bases, with 24 bases lying between them. Germline V lookup: CDR1 SNHLY, CDR2 FYNNEI. The CDR3 loop spans 16 amino acids. CDR3 in DNA: TGTGCCAGCACTAAAACCCGGGACACCGCCTTTAACGAGCAGTACTTC. It yields the protein CASTKTRDTAFNEQYF.

The rearrangement links TRBV7-2 to TRBJ1-4; 10 bases agree with TRBD1. The CDR3 contains 14 residues. Looked up from germline, CDR1 is SGHTA and CDR2 is FQGNSA. J was trimmed by 8 bases and V by 2 bases; bases with no gene match: 2. This chain's CDR3 is CASSLRQGAEKLFF. CDR3 nucleotides: TGTGCCAGCAGCTTACGACAGGGGGCGGAAAAACTGTTTTTT.

This chain links TRBV5-4 with TRBJ2-4, with D maybe TRBD2 (6 bases). Trimming took 4 bases from V and 2 from J, leaving 16 bases between them. This CDR3 contains 16 residues. Per germline, CDR1 SGHNT and CDR2 YYREEE (reference sequence). The CDR3 bases are TGTGCCAGCAGCGAAGGGACTCTACAGCCCAAAAACATTCAGTACTTC. It encodes CASSEGTLQPKNIQYF.

This chain connects TRBV2 to TRBJ1-1, with 9 bases aligning to TRBD1. Germline CDR1 and CDR2: SNHLY and FYNNEI. CDR3 length: 15 residues. With 2 bases clipped from V and 5 bases from J, the junction kept 6 bases outside the gene matches. In nucleotides, the CDR3 is TGTGCCAGCAGTGAACAGACAGGGGGTCGAACTGAAGCTTTCTTT. Residues: CASSEQTGGRTEAFF.

This chain connects TRBV20-1 to TRBJ2-1, with 13 bases fitting TRBD2. Trimming took 6 bases from V and 12 from J; bases not matched to a gene: 2. Germline loops: CDR1 DFQATT, CDR2 SNEGSKA (reference sequence). This CDR3 comprises 11 residues. The CDR3 DNA reads as TGCAGTGCCACTAGCGGGGGGGTGCAGTTCTTC. This encodes CSATSGGVQFF.

V gene TRBV10-3 combines with J gene TRBJ2-5; TRBD1 is a possible D gene (6 bases). Germline V gene lookup returns CDR1 ENHRY and CDR2 SYGVKD. CDR3 size: 13 residues. The V end was cut by 10 bases, the J end by 5 bases, with 17 bases between. This CDR3 is CATSRDKGETQYF. The CDR3, as DNA: TGTGCCACCTCCCGGGACAAGGGGGAGACCCAGTACTTC.

This clone was picked up a small number of times. The genes are TRBV10-3 and TRBJ1-1; TRBD1 aligns across 10 bases. The CDR3 totals 15 residues. The V segment lost 4 bases and the J segment 0 bases; nucleotides outside the gene matches: 2. Germline CDR1 reads ENHRY; CDR2 reads SYGVKD. CDR3: CAISGQGAMNTEAFF. CDR3 in DNA: TGTGCCATCAGTGGACAGGGGGCTATGAACACTGAAGCTTTCTTT.